The present T cell receptor beta chain was sequenced within a study of shared clonotypes between healthy human individuals. Study observations and caveats: Clonotypes which were not shared had lower generation probabilities than clonotypes that all four donors shared.

CDR3 length: 16 amino acids. Germline CDR1 KGHSH, CDR2 LQKENI. The germline V and J ends were trimmed by 3 bases and 4 bases, with 19 bases remaining between them. As to this clone: The antigen remains unidentified.

This table comes from immunoSEQ multiplex PCR, and its TCRdb copy is limited to in-frame clones, with some not included. The sample carries fewer than 1.8 million clones, around 98.5% recorded once. The chain recombines TRBV18 with TRBJ2-7; possibly TRBD2 for D (5 bases). This clonotype was obtained from a man aged 25 to 40 in good health. The sample consisted of naive CD4+ T cells sorted from blood. Sample subset: CD45RA+ positively selected. DNA for the CDR3: TGTGCCAGCTCACCCCCCTCTAGCCGGAGAACATACGAGCAGTACTTC. This codes for CASSPPSSRRTYEQYF.